Below are 29 T cell receptor beta chains sequenced from a single sample in a study of blood T cell repertoires in COVID-19. Produced via immunoSEQ multiplex PCR; TCRdb's table is partial and in-frame only. The sample carries 250,000 to 350,000 clones, 70% to 90% recorded once. The specimen was PBMCs or T cells enriched from blood (not recorded which). The receptors were sampled from a woman under 40 who had recovered from COVID-19.

The chain uses TRBV6-2 or TRBV6-3 and TRBJ2-1; D might be TRBD1 (6 bases). CDR1 and CDR2 from the germline V gene are MNHEY and SVGEGT. Deletions cut 2 bases from V and 10 bases from J, with 18 bases between. The CDR3 runs 15 residues. The CDR3 spells CASSYDQGSFREQFF. In DNA, the CDR3 is TGTGCCAGCAGTTACGATCAGGGGAGTTTCAGGGAGCAGTTCTTC.

The DNA of the CDR3 is TGTGCCAGCAGTCTCGAGGGTCTGGGGACTAATGAAAAACTGTTTTTT. Its translation: CASSLEGLGTNEKLFF. V and J are TRBV28 and TRBJ1-4; D uncertain. V was shortened by 5 bases and J by 2 bases, with 15 bases between the two germline ends. Germline values: CDR1 MDHEN, CDR2 SYDVKM. CDR3 size: 16 residues.

The CDR3 DNA is TGTGCCAGCAGTTTTTCGGCTAGCGGGGCCGGGGAGCTGTTTTTT. Its translation is CASSFSASGAGELFF. V usage is TRBV2 and J usage is TRBJ2-2, with 9 nucleotides matching TRBD2. Germline V gene sequence: CDR1 SNHLY, CDR2 FYNNEI. The CDR3 runs to 15 residues. V lost 5 bases to trimming and J lost 6 bases; unmatched junction nucleotides: 7.

This clone was counted between two and nine times. The chain couples TRBV7-9 to TRBJ2-7; 7 positions agree with TRBD2. CDR3 length: 14 residues. The germline V gene has CDR1 SEHNR and CDR2 FQNEAQ (reference sequence). J lost 7 bases, V lost 4 bases, and 10 bases had no gene match. The CDR3 nucleotides read TGTGCCAGCAGCTGGGGGACTACCGTGGCGGAGCAGTACTTC. Its protein product is CASSWGTTVAEQYF.

J is TRBJ2-1 and V is TRBV6-6, with 10 bases identical to TRBD1. Germline V gene data show CDR1 as MNHNY and CDR2 as SVGAGI (reference sequence). J lost 7 bases, V lost 6 bases, and 12 bases had no gene match. CDR3 length: 16 residues. CDR3 protein: CASSPRQGARGNEQFF. CDR3 DNA sequence: TGTGCCAGCAGCCCCCGACAGGGGGCGAGGGGTAATGAGCAGTTCTTC.

This rearrangement joins TRBV6-4 to TRBJ1-1; D unclear. Germline V gene lookup returns CDR1 MRHNA and CDR2 SNTAGT. The V end was cut by 8 bases, the J end by 0 bases, with 10 bases between. The CDR3 covers 13 residues. This CDR3 reads CASRLEVNTEAFF. The CDR3 DNA reads TGTGCCAGCCGTCTGGAGGTGAACACTGAAGCTTTCTTT.

This clone was picked up a small number of times. The J gene is TRBJ1-6, the V gene TRBV27; tentative D call: TRBD1 (5 bases). The length of the CDR3 is 15 residues. V lost 6 bases to trimming and J lost 10 bases, with 19 bases between them. Germline V gives CDR1 MNHEY, CDR2 SMNVEV (reference sequence). The chain's CDR3 is CASRKQAFIGSPLHF. The CDR3 DNA reads TGTGCCAGCAGAAAACAGGCGTTTATAGGGTCACCCCTCCACTTT.

This clone was seen only once. The chain combines TRBV9 with TRBJ1-1; no reliable D call. This CDR3 comprises 15 residues. CDR1 and CDR2 from the germline V gene are SGDLS and YYNGEE. Trimming pared 0 bases from V and 0 bases from J, leaving 9 bases between. DNA for the CDR3: TGTGCCAGCAGCGTAGGGGGAGACATGAACACTGAAGCTTTCTTT. Protein: CASSVGGDMNTEAFF.

The J gene is TRBJ1-6, the V gene TRBV2; 7 bases agree with TRBD1. With V trimmed by 6 bases and J by 6 bases, 8 bases remained unmatched. From germline, CDR1 is SNHLY and CDR2 FYNNEI. The CDR3 spans 15 residues. The CDR3: CASRVTGTANSPLHF. The CDR3 bases are TGTGCCAGCAGGGTAACCGGGACAGCTAATTCACCCCTCCACTTT.

This rearrangement joins TRBV10-3 to TRBJ2-7, with 8 bases fitting TRBD1. V trimming: 8 bases; J trimming: 1 base; junction bases outside the gene matches: 13. The CDR3 consists of 16 residues. CDR1 and CDR2 from the germline V gene are ENHRY and SYGVKD. The DNA of the CDR3 is TGTGCCATCTCAGCCTTCGGCCGGGACAGGTCCTACGAGCAGTACTTC. This codes for CAISAFGRDRSYEQYF.

The rearrangement uses TRBV27 and TRBJ2-3; 9 bases align to TRBD2. From germline, CDR1 is MNHEY and CDR2 SMNVEV (reference sequence). Trimming removed 4 bases from V and 3 bases from J; junction bases left unmatched: 14. The CDR3 consists of 18 residues. In nucleotides, the CDR3 is TGTGCCAGCAGTTATTCTAGCGGGAACTCAGGGCCGACAGATACGCAGTATTTT. It codes for CASSYSSGNSGPTDTQYF.

The V gene is TRBV28, the J gene TRBJ1-1, with D uncertain. V lost 6 bases and J 5 bases, leaving 25 bases between the germline ends. Germline-derived CDR1 and CDR2 are MDHEN and SYDVKM. The CDR3 length is 17 residues. CDR3 bases: TGTGCCAGCAGACGAAAAACAATCGGGTTTAATCTGACTGAAGCTTTCTTT. It encodes CASRRKTIGFNLTEAFF.

The rearrangement joins TRBV30 to TRBJ1-6, with D perhaps TRBD1 (5 bases). The CDR3 length is 13 residues. V was clipped by 2 bases and J by 9 bases, with 11 bases between them. Germline values: CDR1 GTSNPN, CDR2 SVGIG (reference sequence). CDR3 nucleotide sequence: TGTGCCTGGAGTCTGCAGGGAAGTTCACCCCTCCACTTT. Residues: CAWSLQGSSPLHF.

The genes are TRBV9 and TRBJ2-2; TRBD1 matches at 7 bases. Trimming took 6 bases from V and 2 from J; bases not matched to a gene: 10. Per the germline V gene, CDR1 is SGDLS and CDR2 is YYNGEE. This CDR3 spans 16 amino acids. The CDR3 sequence: CASTTGSRVNTGELFF. DNA of the CDR3: TGTGCCAGCACGACAGGGAGTAGAGTAAACACCGGGGAGCTGTTTTTT.

This clone was found once. V is TRBV2 and J is TRBJ1-2, with D uncertain. The CDR3 runs to 15 residues. Trimming pared 6 bases from V and 4 bases from J, leaving 18 bases between. Germline-derived CDR1 and CDR2 are SNHLY and FYNNEI. CDR3 sequence (DNA): TGTGCCAGCAGCCTATCATTAACGGAGGGCTATGGCTACACCTTC. Translating it yields CASSLSLTEGYGYTF.

The V gene is TRBV19, the J gene TRBJ2-5, with 9 nucleotides matching TRBD2. Trimming took 6 bases from V and 4 from J; bases not matched to a gene: 9. The CDR3 extends over 15 amino acids. Per the germline V gene, CDR1 is LNHDA and CDR2 is SQIVND (reference sequence). CDR3 DNA sequence: TGTGCCAGTAGCCCCAGGGCGGGGGGGCTAGAGACCCAGTACTTC. Translated: CASSPRAGGLETQYF.

CDR3 nucleotide sequence: TGTGCCAGTAGTAGCCGCGCGGGGGCTAGCTATGGCTACACCTTC. This gives the protein CASSSRAGASYGYTF. This chain links TRBV19 with TRBJ1-2; tentatively, D is TRBD1 (6 bases). Germline lookup yields CDR1 LNHDA and CDR2 SQIVND (reference sequence). The CDR3 extends over 15 amino acids. V lost 4 bases and J lost 4, with 16 bases in between. Drawing the rest from reference TRBV19 and TRBJ1-2, the complete variable domain is DGGITQSPKYLFRKEGQNVTLSCEQNLNHDAMYWYRQDPGQGLRLIYYSQIVNDFQKGDIAEGYSVSREKKESFPLTVTSAQKNPTAFYLCASSSRAGASYGYTFGSGTRLTVV.

The chain recombines TRBV28 with TRBJ2-7; TRBD2 aligns across 11 bases. The germline V gene has CDR1 MDHEN and CDR2 SYDVKM. J lost 3 bases, V lost 8 bases, and 6 bases had no gene match. The CDR3 length is 14 residues. The CDR3 nucleotides are TGTGCCAGCTTTAGCGGGAGGGGGTACTACGAGCAGTACTTC. Translation gives CASFSGRGYYEQYF.

Details on this clone: This sample also contains other DNA sequences that code for the same CDR3. V gene TRBV28 combines with J gene TRBJ2-7; TRBD1 matches 7 bases. CDR3 length: 13 residues. V was pared by 5 bases and J by 3 bases, with 4 bases of the junction left unmatched. Germline V lookup: CDR1 MDHEN, CDR2 SYDVKM. The CDR3 DNA is TGTGCCAGCAGTCTGGGGACAGACTACGAGCAGTACTTC. Its translation: CASSLGTDYEQYF. The variable domain in full, completed from reference TRBV28 and TRBJ2-7, reads DVKVTQSSRYLVKRTGEKVFLECVQDMDHENMFWYRQDPGLGLRLIYFSYDVKMKEKGDIPEGYSVSREKKERFSLILESASTNQTSMYLCASSLGTDYEQYFGPGTRLTVT.

This chain joins TRBV7-8 and TRBJ1-3; a possible D gene is TRBD1 (5 bases). Looked up from germline, CDR1 is SGHVS and CDR2 is FQNEAQ. The V and J ends lost 6 bases and 4 bases respectively, with 10 bases between them. The CDR3 contains 13 residues. The CDR3 DNA is TGTGCCAGCAGTCAGGGATCAGGAAACACCATATATTTT. Protein: CASSQGSGNTIYF.

The V gene is TRBV18, the J gene TRBJ1-6; D may be TRBD1 (6 bases). Germline CDR1 KGHSH, CDR2 LQKENI. The CDR3 has 16 amino acids. V lost 3 bases and J lost 10, with 19 bases in between. The CDR3 nucleotides are TGTGCCAGCTCACCGCAACAGGGCGGAGGAGGCTCACCCCTCCACTTT. This gives the protein CASSPQQGGGGSPLHF.

The chain couples TRBV9 to TRBJ2-1, with 7 bases matching TRBD1. The germline V gene has CDR1 SGDLS and CDR2 YYNGEE. J was trimmed by 5 bases and V by 3 bases; bases with no gene match: 8. CDR3 length: 15 residues. The chain's CDR3 is CASSDRDSLNNEQFF. The CDR3 DNA reads TGTGCCAGCAGCGACCGGGACAGCCTTAACAATGAGCAGTTCTTC.

The DNA of the CDR3 is TGCGCCAGCAGCATCCGGACAGGGGGTGCTCCGGGTGGCTACACCTTC. Amino acid sequence: CASSIRTGGAPGGYTF. The chain joins TRBV5-1 to TRBJ1-2; 10 nucleotides agree with TRBD1. This CDR3 is 16 amino acids long. Germline V gene lookup returns CDR1 SGHRS and CDR2 YFSETQ. J gave up 7 bases and V 4 bases, and 13 bases lay outside the gene matches.

The table lists this clone with a few counts. The chain links TRBV4-1 to TRBJ1-5, with no clear D. The CDR3 sequence is 18 residues long. Germline V CDR1 and CDR2: MGHRA, YSYEKL. The ends were cut back, 1 base at V and 3 bases at J, with 19 bases in the middle. CDR3 sequence reads: CASSQVTRIMADNQPQHF. In nucleotides, the CDR3 is TGCGCCAGCAGCCAAGTGACCCGGATCATGGCGGACAATCAGCCCCAGCATTTT.

The genes are TRBV25-1 and TRBJ1-2; possibly TRBD1 for D (6 bases). In germline, CDR1 is MGHDK, CDR2 SYGVNS. The CDR3 runs to 16 residues. V was clipped by 2 bases and J by 5 bases, with 18 bases between them. Here the CDR3 reads CASSEALGGSRYGYTF. As DNA, the CDR3 is TGTGCCAGCAGTGAAGCCCTAGGGGGATCGAGATATGGCTACACCTTC.

The chain's CDR3 is CASSSGTFTDTQYF. The CDR3 DNA follows: TGTGCCAGCAGCTCCGGGACTTTCACAGATACGCAGTATTTT. V usage is TRBV7-3 and J usage is TRBJ2-3, with D perhaps matching TRBD2 (6 bases). The CDR3 contains 14 residues. Germline CDR1 and CDR2: SGHTA and FQGTGA. V lost 4 bases and J 2 bases, leaving 10 bases between the germline ends.

The chain combines TRBV27 with TRBJ2-2; 10 bases are a match to TRBD2. Germline V gene lookup returns CDR1 MNHEY and CDR2 SMNVEV (reference sequence). Trimming cost V 5 bases and J 9 bases; bases outside gene matches: 9. This CDR3 is 15 amino acids long. Written as DNA, the CDR3 is TGTGCCAGCAGTCCCGCTAGCGGGAGAGTGAGGGAGCTGTTTTTT. It specifies CASSPASGRVRELFF.

CDR3 DNA sequence: TGTGCCAGCCGGTCCGGGACAGGGGCAGAAAATGAAAAACTGTTTTTT. Its protein is CASRSGTGAENEKLFF. The J gene is TRBJ1-4, the V gene TRBV18, with TRBD1 matching over 10 bases. This CDR3 has 16 amino acids. The germline V gene encodes CDR1 KGHSH and CDR2 LQKENI. The ends lost 8 bases at V and 5 bases at J; junction bases unmatched: 11.

The chain couples TRBV12-3 or TRBV12-4 to TRBJ1-1; D gene unclear. V was clipped by 5 bases and J by 0 bases, with 4 bases between them. This CDR3 comprises 12 residues. Written as DNA, the CDR3 is TGTGCCAGCAGTGTCATGAACACTGAAGCTTTCTTT. As protein: CASSVMNTEAFF.